What follows are 21 T cell receptor beta chains derived from one specimen sequenced in a study of OX40 agonist ivuxolimab in advanced cancers. The data were produced by immunoSEQ multiplex PCR, yet TCRdb's version contains in-frame clones alone and is incomplete. This sample yields about 21,000 clones, of which roughly four fifths are seen a single time; 30% to 35% belongs to the top ten. The material sequenced was CD4+ or CD8+ T cells sorted from blood, taken in a trial of the OX40 agonist ivuxolimab. The receptors here all came from an adult with an advanced solid tumor such as melanoma, head and neck, liver or kidney cancer.

The chain uses TRBV7-9 and TRBJ2-7; no clear D. The germline gives CDR1 SEHNR, CDR2 FQNEAQ (reference sequence). CDR3 length: 12 amino acids. V dropped 5 bases and J dropped 7 bases, with 12 bases sitting between them. The DNA of the CDR3 is TGTGCCAGCAGCCTCAGCCCTGGGGAGCAGTACTTC. Amino acids: CASSLSPGEQYF.

The J gene is TRBJ2-1, the V gene TRBV2, with D possibly TRBD1 on 5 matching bases. Trimming stripped 5 bases from V and 10 bases from J, with 12 bases between. From germline, CDR1 is SNHLY and CDR2 FYNNEI. The CDR3 covers 12 residues. The CDR3 DNA reads TGTGCCAGCAGTAACCAGGGTGGGGAGCAGTTCTTC. Encoded protein: CASSNQGGEQFF. The variable domain in full, completed from reference TRBV2 and TRBJ2-1, reads EPEVTQTPSHQVTQMGQEVILRCVPISNHLYFYWYRQILGQKVEFLVSFYNNEISEKSEIFDDQFSVERPDGSNFTLKIRSTKLEDSAMYFCASSNQGGEQFFGPGTRLTVL.

The J gene is TRBJ2-7, the V gene TRBV2; no clear D gene. This CDR3 has 11 amino acids. The germline V gene encodes CDR1 SNHLY and CDR2 FYNNEI. The V end lost 8 bases, the J end lost 2 bases, and 7 bases lay between the germline ends. CDR3 region: CASDSAYEQYF. CDR3 sequence (DNA): TGTGCCAGCGACTCCGCCTACGAGCAGTACTTC.

The chain carries TRBV4-1 and TRBJ2-1, with 9 bases identical to TRBD2. Germline CDR1 MGHRA, CDR2 YSYEKL. With 6 bases clipped from V and 7 bases from J, the junction kept 13 bases outside the gene matches. The CDR3 is 16 amino acids. The CDR3 DNA is TGCGCCAGCAGTCCCCCCGGGACTAGCATGTTAAATGAGCAGTTCTTC. This gives the protein CASSPPGTSMLNEQFF.

The chain links TRBV4-2 to TRBJ2-1; no reliable D call. Germline loops: CDR1 LGHNA, CDR2 YNFKEQ. The germline V and J ends were trimmed by 0 bases and 4 bases, with 7 bases remaining between them. This CDR3 region has 14 residues. CDR3 sequence reads: CASSQESSYNEQFF. The CDR3, as DNA: TGTGCCAGCAGCCAAGAAAGTAGTTACAATGAGCAGTTCTTC.

The chain is built from TRBV7-9 and TRBJ2-3; D tentatively fits TRBD1 or TRBD2 (6 bases each). The V and J ends lost 4 bases and 6 bases respectively, with 20 bases between them. The V gene's germline CDR1 is SEHNR and CDR2 FQNEAQ (reference sequence). This CDR3 region has 16 residues. In DNA, the CDR3 is TGTGCCAGCAGCTCCCCTCGGGGGCAGGGGAGGGATACGCAGTATTTT. This gives the protein CASSSPRGQGRDTQYF.

The chain couples TRBV11-2 to TRBJ2-1; 9 nucleotides line up with TRBD1. Germline CDR1 reads SGHAT; CDR2 reads FQNNGV. The CDR3 runs 14 residues. V lost 4 bases and J lost 5; bases outside the gene matches: 3. This CDR3 reads CASSSGTGNNEQFF. The CDR3 nucleotides are TGTGCCAGCAGCTCCGGGACAGGGAACAATGAGCAGTTCTTC.

This clone has more than one count but fewer than ten. The gene calls are TRBV15 and TRBJ2-1; 10 bases are shared with TRBD2. CDR1 and CDR2 from the germline V gene are LNHNV and YYDKDF (reference sequence). CDR3 length equals 15 residues. V shed 1 base and J 7 bases; nucleotides not matched to a gene: 4. The CDR3 nucleotides read TGTGCCACCAGCAGAGCTAGCGGGAGTGCTAATGAGCAGTTCTTC. It translates to CATSRASGSANEQFF.

This chain links TRBV4-1 with TRBJ2-5; perhaps TRBD1 as D (5 bases). There are 15 residues in the CDR3. Germline V gives CDR1 MGHRA, CDR2 YSYEKL. V gave up 1 base and J gave up 5 bases, with 14 bases separating them. CDR3: CASSQVDDSGETQYF. The CDR3 DNA reads as TGCGCCAGCAGCCAAGTGGATGATTCAGGGGAGACCCAGTACTTC.

This clone has a count of ten or more. The rearrangement uses TRBV7-8 and TRBJ2-2, with D uncertain. The CDR3 runs to 14 residues. The V end was cut by 5 bases, the J end by 2 bases, with 9 bases between. CDR1 SGHVS and CDR2 FQNEAQ come from the germline V gene. The CDR3 loop is CASSTQINTGELFF. In DNA form, the CDR3 reads TGTGCCAGCAGCACCCAGATCAACACCGGGGAGCTGTTTTTT.

V gene TRBV28 combines with J gene TRBJ1-1; D is uncertain. Germline assignment: CDR1 MDHEN and CDR2 SYDVKM. The CDR3 length is 12 residues. Trimming shortened V by 4 bases and J by 5 bases, and 8 bases separated the two germline ends. Written as DNA, the CDR3 is TGTGCCAGCAGTTCCGGATTTACTGAAGCTTTCTTT. This codes for CASSSGFTEAFF.

The chain couples TRBV19 to TRBJ2-3, with 11 bases identical to TRBD1. The CDR3 runs 14 residues. J gave up 5 bases and V 6 bases, and 4 bases lay outside the gene matches. From germline, CDR1 is LNHDA and CDR2 SQIVND (reference sequence). The CDR3, as DNA: TGTGCCAGTAGCCGGACAGGGGGCATAGATACGCAGTATTTT. It specifies CASSRTGGIDTQYF.

The chain joins TRBV5-1 to TRBJ2-7; 9 bases are shared with TRBD1. The CDR3 is 14 amino acids. Looked up from germline, CDR1 is SGHRS and CDR2 is YFSETQ. With 4 bases clipped from V and 3 bases from J, the junction kept 5 bases outside the gene matches. In DNA, the CDR3 is TGCGCCAGCAGCCGGGGACAGGGTTACTACGAGCAGTACTTC. This gives the protein CASSRGQGYYEQYF.

The chain has TRBV28 and TRBJ2-7; tentatively, D is TRBD1 or TRBD2 (6 bases each). There are 16 residues in the CDR3. CDR1 is MDHEN, CDR2 SYDVKM, per germline. The V end was cut by 3 bases, the J end by 4 bases, with 19 bases between. For the CDR3, the DNA is TGTGCCAGCAGTTTGGCCTCCCTGGGGGGCGGGTACGAGCAGTACTTC. As protein: CASSLASLGGGYEQYF. Full variable domain (rest looked up from reference TRBV28 and TRBJ2-7): DVKVTQSSRYLVKRTGEKVFLECVQDMDHENMFWYRQDPGLGLRLIYFSYDVKMKEKGDIPEGYSVSREKKERFSLILESASTNQTSMYLCASSLASLGGGYEQYFGPGTRLTVT.

The chain carries TRBV4-1 and TRBJ2-1; D may be TRBD1 (6 bases). V lost 2 bases and J 2 bases, leaving 19 bases between the germline ends. The CDR3 contains 18 residues. Germline-derived CDR1 and CDR2 are MGHRA and YSYEKL. The CDR3 bases are TGCGCCAGCAGCCAACCAAATGATCAGGGGCTGGCCTACAATGAGCAGTTCTTC. This sequence encodes CASSQPNDQGLAYNEQFF.

The chain is built from TRBV30 and TRBJ2-3, with a weak D call TRBD2 (5 bases). Germline V lookup: CDR1 GTSNPN, CDR2 SVGIG (reference sequence). CDR3 length: 13 amino acids. Trimming stripped 3 bases from V and 2 bases from J, with 9 bases between. The CDR3 DNA reads TGTGCCTGGAGGTCGGGATCCACAGATACGCAGTATTTT. Protein sequence: CAWRSGSTDTQYF. Filled out from reference TRBV30 and TRBJ2-3, the complete variable domain reads SQTIHQWPATLVQPVGSPLSLECTVEGTSNPNLYWYRQAAGRGLQLLFYSVGIGQISSEVPQNLSASRPQDRQFILSSKKLLLSDSGFYLCAWRSGSTDTQYFGPGTRLTVL.

The V call is TRBV27, the J call TRBJ2-7; TRBD2 matches at 10 bases. CDR1 is MNHEY and CDR2 is SMNVEV in the germline V gene (reference sequence). Losses at the gene ends were 5 bases for V and 3 bases for J; bases not matched to a gene: 10. The CDR3 sequence is 16 residues long. The CDR3 nucleotides are TGTGCCAGCAGTCCATATGCCTCTAGCGGGAGCTACGAGCAGTACTTC. Translation: CASSPYASSGSYEQYF.

This clone has a single count. This chain connects TRBV9 to TRBJ2-1; D not certain. CDR1 and CDR2 (germline): SGDLS, YYNGEE. The CDR3 totals 17 residues. V was shortened by 4 bases and J by 8 bases, with 25 bases between the two germline ends. This CDR3 is CASSSRYKGRVVDEQFF. CDR3 bases: TGTGCCAGCAGCTCTCGTTACAAGGGAAGGGTGGTTGATGAGCAGTTCTTC.

The V and J genes are TRBV5-5 and TRBJ2-1; D may be TRBD2 (5 bases). CDR1 is SGHKS, CDR2 YYEKEE, per germline (reference sequence). Trimming took off 5 bases at V and 3 bases at J, with 12 bases between the two ends. The CDR3 spans 14 residues. CDR3 loop: CASSYRTDYNEQFF. The CDR3 nucleotides read TGTGCCAGCAGTTACCGGACTGACTACAATGAGCAGTTCTTC.

This rearrangement joins TRBV2 to TRBJ2-7, with unresolved D. CDR3 length: 10 residues. From germline, CDR1 is SNHLY and CDR2 FYNNEI. The V gene lost 4 bases and the J gene lost 5 bases, with 3 bases spanning the gap. CDR3 region: CASSVDEQYF. CDR3 DNA: TGTGCCAGCAGTGTTGACGAGCAGTACTTC.

Relative to its sample, this clone is medium-sized. CDR3 nucleotide sequence: TGTGCCATCAGTACAGTAAGTGCTGATACGCAGTATTTT. Translating it yields CAISTVSADTQYF. The genes are TRBV10-3 and TRBJ2-3; no reliable D call. This CDR3 has 13 residues. V shed 5 bases and J shed 6 bases, with 12 bases lying between them. Germline lookup yields CDR1 ENHRY and CDR2 SYGVKD.